This T cell receptor (beta chain) was obtained from a study of CDR3 diversity in severe acne. There are many counts of this clonotype. Per germline, CDR1 ENHRY and CDR2 SYGVKD. This CDR3 region has 16 residues. The trim removed 5 bases at V and 5 bases at J, leaving 7 bases unmatched. TCRdb re-derived calls from the PCR reads in MiXCR, one entry per CDR3 protein. The sample has fewer than 90,000 distinct CDR3 sequences, 49% seen once. The sample comprised blood. This TCR was recovered from a male donor with severe acne vulgaris. This chain uses TRBV10-3 with TRBJ2-3; 13 bases fit TRBD2. The CDR3 loop is CAISPGLAGSQDTQYF. CDR3 nucleotide sequence: TGTGCCATCAGTCCGGGACTAGCGGGGAGTCAAGATACGCAGTATTTT.